Listed below are T cell receptor beta chains from one sample, sequenced in a study of early T cells in non-severe SARS-CoV-2 infection. Via MiXCR, TCRdb re-called the 5' RACE reads, giving one row per CDR3 protein. The data contain tens of thousands of distinct CDR3 sequences, around a tenth of them singletons. The input for sequencing was whole blood, taken at baseline. All receptors derive from an adult who was a healthcare worker with PCR-confirmed SARS-CoV-2 infection or an uninfected control (not recorded which). CDR3s leave out the opening cysteine and the closing phenylalanine or tryptophan. Each record gives: V gene, CDR3 protein.

TRBV7-9	ASSLGAGGLTEAF
TRBV7-6	ASSLVATPLNTGELF
TRBV5-1	ASSLVGTYEQY
TRBV5-4	ASRRGATGPETQY
TRBV10-3	AISEWAGNAYNEQF
TRBV28	ASTSERRTYEQY
TRBV2	ASSPGQPGHEKLF
TRBV3-1	ASSQFSGGRDNEQF
TRBV7-3	ASSFRENTEAF
TRBV5-1	ASSMGPTTEAF
TRBV20-1	SAIGYSASYNEQF
TRBV6-6	ASSTPDTQY
TRBV2	ASSNSGSPRSNEQF
TRBV11-2	ASSLVGKTQY